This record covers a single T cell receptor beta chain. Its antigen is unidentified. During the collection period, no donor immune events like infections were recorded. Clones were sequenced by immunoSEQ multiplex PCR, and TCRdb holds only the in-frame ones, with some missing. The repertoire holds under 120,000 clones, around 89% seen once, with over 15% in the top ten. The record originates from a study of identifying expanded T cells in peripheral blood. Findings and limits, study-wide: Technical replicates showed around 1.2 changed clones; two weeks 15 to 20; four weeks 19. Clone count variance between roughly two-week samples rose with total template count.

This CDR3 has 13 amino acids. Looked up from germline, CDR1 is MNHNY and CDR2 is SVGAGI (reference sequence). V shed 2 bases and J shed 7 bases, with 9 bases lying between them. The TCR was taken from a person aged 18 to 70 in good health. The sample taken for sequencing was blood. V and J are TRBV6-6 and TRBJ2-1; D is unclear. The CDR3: CASSYDKLNEQFF. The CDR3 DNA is TGTGCCAGCAGTTACGACAAATTGAATGAGCAGTTCTTC.